This TCR beta chain was identified in a study of blood T cell repertoires in COVID-19. The wider study: Collection of acute and convalescent COVID-19 samples took place in the United States, Italy and Spain. T cells, B-cell-depleted T cells, or PBMCs provided the cDNA or gDNA that served as material.

Per the original data handling: Counts of nucleated cells, estimated from reference gene primer amplification, were obtained. Assay used: immunoSEQ multiplex PCR; TCRdb lists only in-frame clones, some missing. That table is the source of V, J and clone size, and D and trimming were worked out from the DNA. Here the sample spans around 16,000 clones, around 88% being singletons. Looked up from germline, CDR1 is KGHSH and CDR2 is LQKENI. The J segment lost 6 bases and the V segment lost 4 bases, leaving 10 bases of the junction unmatched. The CDR3 covers 16 residues. Sequenced material: peripheral blood. This receptor was identified in a human donor in a cohort sampled during active COVID-19. The rearrangement links TRBV18 to TRBJ2-1, with 9 bases identical to TRBD2. The CDR3 loop reads CASSLVAGGPINEQFF. Written as DNA, the CDR3 is TGTGCCAGCTCACTGGTCGCGGGAGGGCCCATCAATGAGCAGTTCTTC.